The text below deals with one T cell receptor beta chain. Its antigen is still unknown. This CDR3 comprises 14 residues. V was shortened by 0 bases and J by 5 bases, with 10 bases between the two germline ends. Germline V gene data show CDR1 as SGHDN and CDR2 as FVKESK. This sample stems from a study of cytomegalovirus exposure and HLA in healthy donors. Study results and limitations: Most subjects' HLA-A and HLA-B alleles were reportedly predicted from TCR beta sequences. Near-uniform donor sequencing depth was presumed by presence/absence analyses. Most TCR sequences showed up rarely, but some public TCRs showed up in many donors.

It was with 60 Vbeta and 13 Jbeta primers that the PCR ran. Repertoires were generated with immunoSEQ multiplex PCR, while TCRdb's copy carries only in-frame clones and drops some. The sample lists 65,000 to 85,000 clones; roughly 90% were seen once. This chain uses TRBV14 with TRBJ2-5, with D possibly TRBD2 on 5 matching bases. The sample was PBMCs. The TCR sequence derives from a woman in her twenties or thirties in good health and CMV-seronegative. In DNA, the CDR3 is TGTGCCAGCAGCCAAGATAGAGGGCGCGAGACCCAGTACTTC. Its protein product is CASSQDRGRETQYF.